Listed below are T cell receptor beta chains from one sample, sequenced in a study of naive and memory T cell subsets. From the UMI-ligation and nested PCR reads, TCRdb called clonotypes with MiXCR, one entry per CDR3 protein. The data contain around 29,000 distinct CDR3 sequences, around 18% of them singletons. Sequenced material: effector memory CD4+ T cells from blood. These receptor sequences come from a human donor in good health. Both conserved end residues are part of each CDR3. A D gene is named only where the DNA matches it firmly. The size field is filled for only some rows; it gives once, few, many or a size class.

cdr3_aa cdr3_nt j_call d_call v_call clone_size
CASSLQRGDYGYTF TGTGCCAGCAGCCTCCAGAGGGGGGACTATGGCTACACCTTC TRBJ1-2 NA TRBV3-1 NA
CATSGMRTGLFVNTEAFF TGTGCCACCAGCGGAATGAGGACAGGGCTATTCGTGAACACTGAAGCTTTCTTT TRBJ1-1 TRBD1 TRBV15 few
CASSPRGRGTEAFF TGTGCCAGCAGCCCCAGGGGGCGCGGGACTGAAGCTTTCTTT TRBJ1-1 TRBD1 TRBV5-6 few
CASSLEVWGAFF TGTGCCAGCAGCTTAGAGGTTTGGGGAGCTTTCTTT TRBJ1-1 NA TRBV7-2 few
CASSRGQIYEQYF TGTGCCAGCAGCAGGGGACAGATCTACGAGCAGTACTTC TRBJ2-7 TRBD1 TRBV2 many
CSAGRAGELFF TGCAGTGCGGGGCGGGCCGGGGAGCTGTTTTTT TRBJ2-2 NA TRBV20-1 NA
CASSPIQGALNEQFF TGTGCCAGCTCACCAATACAGGGGGCTTTGAATGAGCAGTTCTTC TRBJ2-1 TRBD1 TRBV18 few
CASSTSGSTDTQYF TGTGCCAGCAGTACTAGCGGAAGCACAGATACGCAGTATTTT TRBJ2-3 TRBD2 TRBV12-3/TRBV12-4 NA
CASWGNYGNTF TGTGCCAGCTGGGGTAACTATGGCAACACCTTC TRBJ1-2 NA TRBV6-1 NA
CSVVFPSSTYEQYF TGCAGCGTTGTTTTTCCTAGCTCCACTTACGAGCAGTACTTC TRBJ2-7 NA TRBV29-1 NA
CASSPQGGQPQHF TGTGCCAGCAGCCCACAGGGCGGGCAGCCCCAGCATTTT TRBJ1-5 NA TRBV3-1 few
CASSRQGRTEAFF TGCGCCAGCAGCAGACAGGGGAGGACTGAAGCTTTCTTT TRBJ1-1 TRBD1 TRBV5-1 many
CASSLLPGQGAYEAFF TGTGCCAGCAGCTTGCTACCGGGACAGGGGGCGTATGAAGCTTTCTTT TRBJ1-1 TRBD1 TRBV11-2 NA
CSVHPQGPAEAFF TGCAGCGTTCACCCGCAAGGACCCGCTGAAGCTTTCTTT TRBJ1-1 NA TRBV29-1 few
CASSSVGGTSAKNIQYF TGTGCCAGCAGCTCCGTAGGGGGGACGAGTGCCAAAAACATTCAGTACTTC TRBJ2-4 NA TRBV7-2 many
CASSEAASGMGEQFF TGCGCCAGCAGTGAGGCGGCTAGCGGGATGGGTGAGCAGTTCTTC TRBJ2-1 TRBD2 TRBV10-1 few
CASSLRWRSDANYGYTF TGTGCCAGCAGCTTGAGGTGGCGTTCCGATGCTAACTATGGCTACACCTTC TRBJ1-2 NA TRBV5-4 many
CASSPRITGSGGSYNEQFF TGTGCCAGCAGCCCTCGAATTACCGGTAGCGGGGGCTCTTACAATGAGCAGTTCTTC TRBJ2-1 TRBD2 TRBV3-1 NA
CASSLMDRGWAGELFF TGTGCCAGCAGCCTAATGGACAGGGGATGGGCCGGGGAGCTGTTTTTT TRBJ2-2 TRBD1 TRBV7-2 few
CAGRTDYEQYF TGTGCCGGCCGGACAGACTACGAGCAGTACTTC TRBJ2-7 NA TRBV6-1 many
CASSEWGSGSQPQHF TGTGCCAGCAGTGAATGGGGGAGTGGTTCTCAGCCCCAGCATTTT TRBJ1-5 NA TRBV6-1 NA
CASSQYKRRDTTGELFF TGTGCCAGCAGCCAATACAAAAGGCGGGATACAACCGGGGAGCTGTTTTTT TRBJ2-2 NA TRBV3-1 NA
CASSQDWGVGTEAFF TGCGCCAGCAGCCAAGATTGGGGGGTAGGTACTGAAGCTTTCTTT TRBJ1-1 NA TRBV4-1 NA
CSASLAGALSSYEQYF TGCAGTGCTAGCTTGGCGGGAGCCCTAAGCTCCTACGAGCAGTACTTC TRBJ2-7 TRBD2 TRBV20-1 NA
CASRTGVYEQYF TGTGCCAGCCGTACGGGAGTCTACGAGCAGTACTTC TRBJ2-7 NA TRBV27 NA
CATSRQNQETQYF TGTGCCACCAGCAGACAGAACCAAGAGACCCAGTACTTC TRBJ2-5 NA TRBV15 NA
CASRSLGSSNQPQHF TGTGCCAGCAGGTCTCTGGGTAGTAGCAATCAGCCCCAGCATTTT TRBJ1-5 NA TRBV27 many
CASSELPGAQETQYF TGTGCCAGCAGTGAGTTGCCAGGGGCCCAAGAGACCCAGTACTTC TRBJ2-5 NA TRBV6-1 NA
CASSSLALRGYNEQFF TGCGCCAGCAGCTCCCTTGCCCTTCGGGGATACAATGAGCAGTTCTTC TRBJ2-1 NA TRBV5-1 few
CASTTTGKPQHF TGTGCCAGCACCACGACAGGGAAGCCCCAGCATTTT TRBJ1-5 TRBD1 TRBV28 NA
CSAPRTSGTGELFF TGCAGTGCTCCCCGGACTAGCGGGACCGGGGAGCTGTTTTTT TRBJ2-2 TRBD2 TRBV20-1 NA
CASSEQGLDPYEQYF TGTGCCAGCAGTGAACAGGGATTGGATCCCTACGAGCAGTACTTC TRBJ2-7 NA TRBV2 NA
CATSRRLAGGNEQFF TGTGCCACCAGCAGAAGACTAGCGGGAGGCAATGAGCAGTTCTTC TRBJ2-1 TRBD2 TRBV15 few
CSVEDRGTGELFF TGCAGCGTTGAAGACCGGGGTACCGGGGAGCTGTTTTTT TRBJ2-2 NA TRBV29-1 medium-sized
CASNIRRGPQHF TGTGCCAGTAACATTCGCCGGGGGCCCCAGCATTTT TRBJ1-5 NA TRBV19 many
CASKLAGGTGELFF TGTGCCAGTAAACTAGCGGGAGGCACCGGGGAGCTGTTTTTT TRBJ2-2 TRBD2 TRBV11-3 NA
CASTQGRTPGLFRDTQYF TGTGCCAGCACGCAGGGTAGGACTCCGGGACTATTCCGGGATACGCAGTATTTT TRBJ2-3 TRBD2 TRBV7-9 NA
CASSVASDTEAFF TGTGCCAGCAGCGTAGCGAGTGACACTGAAGCTTTCTTT TRBJ1-1 NA TRBV9 many
CASSPFYLRRGLSSGNTIYF TGTGCCAGCAGTCCCTTTTACCTGCGGAGGGGGCTAAGCTCTGGAAACACCATATATTTT TRBJ1-3 TRBD1 TRBV28 many
CASQGHLNTEAFF TGTGCCAGCCAAGGACATCTGAACACTGAAGCTTTCTTT TRBJ1-1 NA TRBV2 medium-sized
CASSSSGRAVHEQYF TGTGCCAGCAGTTCTAGCGGGAGGGCCGTCCACGAGCAGTACTTC TRBJ2-7 TRBD2 TRBV2 few
CASSVGRALEPQHF TGTGCCAGCAGTGTTGGCAGGGCCCTGGAGCCCCAGCATTTT TRBJ1-5 NA TRBV2 NA
CASSSTGGDSPLHF TGCGCCAGCAGCTCAACAGGGGGAGATTCACCCCTCCACTTT TRBJ1-6 TRBD1 TRBV5-1 few
CASSSLKIAEAFF TGTGCCAGCAGTTCGCTTAAAATCGCTGAAGCTTTCTTT TRBJ1-1 NA TRBV6-5 many
CASSRSGSHEQYF TGTGCCAGCAGCCGTAGCGGGAGTCACGAGCAGTACTTC TRBJ2-7 TRBD2 TRBV7-7 NA
CASSLGQGGPDTQYF TGTGCCAGCAGCCTAGGACAGGGAGGCCCAGATACGCAGTATTTT TRBJ2-3 TRBD1 TRBV2 many
CASSRLPPNNNEQFF TGTGCCAGCAGCCGCCTACCCCCGAACAACAATGAGCAGTTCTTC TRBJ2-1 NA TRBV7-2 NA
CASMGMTSGRNEQFF TGTGCCAGTATGGGGATGACTAGCGGGAGAAATGAGCAGTTCTTC TRBJ2-1 TRBD2 TRBV19 NA
CSAQTSGFGGGTDTQYF TGCAGTGCACAGACTAGCGGGTTCGGTGGGGGCACAGATACGCAGTATTTT TRBJ2-3 TRBD2 TRBV20-1 NA
CATSRKTGTGGANVLTF TGTGCCACCAGCAGAAAAACAGGGACAGGCGGGGCCAACGTCCTGACTTTC TRBJ2-6 TRBD1 TRBV15 few
CSAQNYQREGRDEQFF TGCAGTGCGCAGAATTATCAGCGGGAGGGAAGAGATGAGCAGTTCTTC TRBJ2-1 TRBD2 TRBV20-1 NA
CASSSRYEQYF TGTGCCAGCAGTTCCCGGTACGAGCAGTACTTC TRBJ2-7 NA TRBV12-3/TRBV12-4 few
CASSLGAGSAYEQYF TGTGCCAGCAGCTTAGGTGCAGGGAGCGCCTACGAGCAGTACTTC TRBJ2-7 NA TRBV11-2 many
CASSNRQYNQPQHF TGTGCCAGCAGCAATCGACAGTACAATCAGCCCCAGCATTTT TRBJ1-5 NA TRBV12-3/TRBV12-4 few